This TCR beta chain was observed in a study of control samples from healthy donors and cancer patients. CDR3 size: 15 residues. Trimming took 0 bases from V and 6 from J, leaving 9 bases between them. Germline assignment: CDR1 LNHNV and CDR2 YYDKDF (reference sequence). Clones were sequenced by immunoSEQ multiplex PCR, and TCRdb holds only the in-frame ones, with some missing. In the table there are 150,000 to 170,000 clones, just under 95% of which are singletons. The TCR was taken from a man aged 35 to 55 in good health. Sequences were obtained from blood. The V gene is TRBV15, the J gene TRBJ1-6; D is undetermined. The CDR3 DNA reads as TGTGCCACCAGCAGAGATCGTAGCAGTAATTCACCCCTCCACTTT. Amino acids: CATSRDRSSNSPLHF.